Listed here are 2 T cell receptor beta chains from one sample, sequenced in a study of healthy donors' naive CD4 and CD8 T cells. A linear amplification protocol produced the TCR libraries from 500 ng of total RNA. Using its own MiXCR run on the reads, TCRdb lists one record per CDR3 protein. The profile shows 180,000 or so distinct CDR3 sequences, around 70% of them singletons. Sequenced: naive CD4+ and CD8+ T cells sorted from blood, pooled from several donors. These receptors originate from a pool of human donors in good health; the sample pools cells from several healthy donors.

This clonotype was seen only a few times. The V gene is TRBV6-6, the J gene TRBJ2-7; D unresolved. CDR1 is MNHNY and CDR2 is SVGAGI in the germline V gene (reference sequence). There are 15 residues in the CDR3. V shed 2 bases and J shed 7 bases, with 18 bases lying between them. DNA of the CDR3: TGTGCCAGCAGTTACGACCCGGCCGGCCTGCGGGAGCAGTACTTC. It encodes CASSYDPAGLREQYF.

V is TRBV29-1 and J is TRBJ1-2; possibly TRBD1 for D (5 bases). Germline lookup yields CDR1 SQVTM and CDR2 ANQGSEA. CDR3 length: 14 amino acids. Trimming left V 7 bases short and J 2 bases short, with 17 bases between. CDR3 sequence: CSASGQGLNYGYTF. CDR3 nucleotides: TGCAGCGCCTCCGGGCAGGGTCTGAACTATGGCTACACCTTC.